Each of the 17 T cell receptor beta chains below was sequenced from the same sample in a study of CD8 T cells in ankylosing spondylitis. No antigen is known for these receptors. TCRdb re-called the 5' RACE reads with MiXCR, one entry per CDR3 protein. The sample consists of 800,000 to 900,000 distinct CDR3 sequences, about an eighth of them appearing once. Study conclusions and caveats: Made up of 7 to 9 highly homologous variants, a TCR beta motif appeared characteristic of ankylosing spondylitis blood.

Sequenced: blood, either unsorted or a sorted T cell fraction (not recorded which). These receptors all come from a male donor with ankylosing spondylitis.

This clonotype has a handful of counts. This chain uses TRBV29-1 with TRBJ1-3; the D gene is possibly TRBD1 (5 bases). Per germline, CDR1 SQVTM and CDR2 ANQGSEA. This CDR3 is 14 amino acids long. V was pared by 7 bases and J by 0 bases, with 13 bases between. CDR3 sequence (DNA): TGCAGCGCCAGTCGGGGCAACTCTGGAAACACCATATATTTT. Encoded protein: CSASRGNSGNTIYF.

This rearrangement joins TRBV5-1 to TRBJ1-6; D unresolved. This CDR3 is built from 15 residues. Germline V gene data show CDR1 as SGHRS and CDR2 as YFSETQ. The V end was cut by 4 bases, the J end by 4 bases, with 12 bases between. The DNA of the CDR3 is TGCGCCAGCAGCGACCTCTCCGGTTATAATTCACCCCTCCACTTT. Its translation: CASSDLSGYNSPLHF. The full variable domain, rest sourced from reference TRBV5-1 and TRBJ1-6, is KAGVTQTPRYLIKTRGQQVTLSCSPISGHRSVSWYQQTPGQGLQFLFEYFSETQRNKGNFPGRFSGRQFSNSRSEMNVSTLELGDSALYLCASSDLSGYNSPLHFGNGTRLTVT.

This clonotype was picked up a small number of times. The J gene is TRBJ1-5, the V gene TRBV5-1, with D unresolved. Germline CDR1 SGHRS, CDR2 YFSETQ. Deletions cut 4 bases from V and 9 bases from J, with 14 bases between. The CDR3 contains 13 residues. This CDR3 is CASSTDGAGPQHF. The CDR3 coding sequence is TGCGCCAGCAGCACCGACGGAGCTGGGCCCCAGCATTTT.

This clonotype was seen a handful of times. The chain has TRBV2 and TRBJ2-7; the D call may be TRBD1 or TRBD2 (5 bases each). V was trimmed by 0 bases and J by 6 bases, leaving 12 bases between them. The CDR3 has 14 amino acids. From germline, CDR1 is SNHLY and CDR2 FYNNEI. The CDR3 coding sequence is TGTGCCAGCAGTGAAGCCCGGGGCCCCGGCGAGCAGTACTTC. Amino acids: CASSEARGPGEQYF.

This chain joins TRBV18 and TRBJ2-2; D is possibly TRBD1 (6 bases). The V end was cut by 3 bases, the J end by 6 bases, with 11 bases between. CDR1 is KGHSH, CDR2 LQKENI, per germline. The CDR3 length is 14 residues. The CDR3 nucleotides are TGTGCCAGCTCACCGTTGACAGGCCCCGGGGAGCTGTTTTTT. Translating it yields CASSPLTGPGELFF.

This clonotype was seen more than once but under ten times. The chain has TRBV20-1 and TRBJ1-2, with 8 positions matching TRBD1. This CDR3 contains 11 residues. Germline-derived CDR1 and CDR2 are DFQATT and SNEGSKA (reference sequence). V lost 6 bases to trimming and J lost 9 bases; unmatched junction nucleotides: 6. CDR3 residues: CSASGQGSYTF. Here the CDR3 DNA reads TGCAGTGCCAGCGGACAGGGTAGCTACACCTTC.

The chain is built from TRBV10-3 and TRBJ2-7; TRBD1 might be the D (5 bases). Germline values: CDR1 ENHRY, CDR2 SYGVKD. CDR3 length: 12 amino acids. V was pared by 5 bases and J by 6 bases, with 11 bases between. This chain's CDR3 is CAISSGSAEQYF. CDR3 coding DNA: TGTGCCATCAGTTCAGGGTCGGCCGAGCAGTACTTC.

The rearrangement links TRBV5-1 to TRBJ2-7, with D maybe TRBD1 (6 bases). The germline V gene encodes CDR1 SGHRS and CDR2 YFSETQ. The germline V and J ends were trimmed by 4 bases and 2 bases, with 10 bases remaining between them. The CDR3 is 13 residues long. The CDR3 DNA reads TGCGCCAGCAGCAAGGACAGTCCCTACGAGCAGTACTTC. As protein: CASSKDSPYEQYF.

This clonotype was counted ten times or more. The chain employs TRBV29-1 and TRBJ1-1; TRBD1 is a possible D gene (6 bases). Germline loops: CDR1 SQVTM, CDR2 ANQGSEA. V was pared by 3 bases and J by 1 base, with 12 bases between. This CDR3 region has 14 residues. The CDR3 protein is CSVEGAFTNTEAFF. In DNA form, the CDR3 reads TGCAGCGTTGAGGGGGCGTTTACGAACACTGAAGCTTTCTTT.

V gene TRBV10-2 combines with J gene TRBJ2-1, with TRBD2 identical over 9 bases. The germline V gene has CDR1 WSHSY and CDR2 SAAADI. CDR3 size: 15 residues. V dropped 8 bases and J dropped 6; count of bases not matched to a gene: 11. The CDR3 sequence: CASCRGIAGVNEQFF. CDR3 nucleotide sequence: TGCGCCAGCTGCCGTGGGATAGCGGGAGTCAATGAGCAGTTCTTC.

CDR3 DNA sequence: TGTGCCAGCAGCCAAGCCAGAGGGCCAGTTTTAGAGACCCAGTACTTC. This encodes CASSQARGPVLETQYF. The chain carries TRBV4-2 and TRBJ2-5, with a possible D match to TRBD2 (5 bases). Germline CDR1 reads LGHNA; CDR2 reads YNFKEQ. The CDR3 is 16 residues long. Deletions cut 1 base from V and 4 bases from J, with 16 bases between.

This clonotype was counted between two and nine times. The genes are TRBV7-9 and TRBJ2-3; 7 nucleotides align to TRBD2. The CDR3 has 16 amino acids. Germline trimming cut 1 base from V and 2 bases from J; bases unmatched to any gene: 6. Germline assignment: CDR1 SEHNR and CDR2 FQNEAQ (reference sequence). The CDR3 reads CASSLGSGGLTDTQYF. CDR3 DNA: TGTGCCAGCAGCTTAGGATCGGGAGGACTCACAGATACGCAGTATTTT.

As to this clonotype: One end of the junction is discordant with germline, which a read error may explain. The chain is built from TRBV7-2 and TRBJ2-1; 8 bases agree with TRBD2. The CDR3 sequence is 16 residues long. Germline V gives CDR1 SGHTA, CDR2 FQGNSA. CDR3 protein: CASSFPRAGGTNELFF. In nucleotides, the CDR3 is TGTGCCAGCAGCTTCCCCCGGGCGGGGGGCACAAATGAGCTGTTCTTC.

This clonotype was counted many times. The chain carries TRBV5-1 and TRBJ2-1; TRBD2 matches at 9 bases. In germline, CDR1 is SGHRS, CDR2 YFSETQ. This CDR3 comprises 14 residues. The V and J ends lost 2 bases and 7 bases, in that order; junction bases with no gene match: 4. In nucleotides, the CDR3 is TGCGCCAGCAGCTTTAGCGGGAGAAGGAATGAGCAGTTCTTC. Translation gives CASSFSGRRNEQFF.

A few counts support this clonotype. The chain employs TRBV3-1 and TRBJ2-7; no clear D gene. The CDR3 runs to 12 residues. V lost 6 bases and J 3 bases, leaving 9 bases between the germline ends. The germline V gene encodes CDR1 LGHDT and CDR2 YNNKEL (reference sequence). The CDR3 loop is CASRGEVYEQYF. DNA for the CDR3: TGTGCCAGCAGGGGTGAAGTCTACGAGCAGTACTTC.

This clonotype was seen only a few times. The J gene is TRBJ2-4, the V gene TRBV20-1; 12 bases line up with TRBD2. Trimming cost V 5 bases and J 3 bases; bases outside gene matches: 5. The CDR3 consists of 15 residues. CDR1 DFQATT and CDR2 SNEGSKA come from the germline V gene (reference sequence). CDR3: CSASSGRVGKNIQYF. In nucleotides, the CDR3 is TGCAGTGCTTCTAGCGGGAGGGTCGGCAAAAACATTCAGTACTTC.

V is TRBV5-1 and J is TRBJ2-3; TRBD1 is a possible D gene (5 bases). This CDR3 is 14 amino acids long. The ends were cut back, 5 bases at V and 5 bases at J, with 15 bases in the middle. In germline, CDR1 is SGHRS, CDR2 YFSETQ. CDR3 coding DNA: TGCGCCAGCAGGGGCAGGGAACATGTAGATACGCAGTATTTT. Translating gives CASRGREHVDTQYF. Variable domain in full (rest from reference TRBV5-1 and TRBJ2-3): KAGVTQTPRYLIKTRGQQVTLSCSPISGHRSVSWYQQTPGQGLQFLFEYFSETQRNKGNFPGRFSGRQFSNSRSEMNVSTLELGDSALYLCASRGREHVDTQYFGPGTRLTVL.